The sequence of this T cell receptor (beta chain) was determined in a study of CD8 T cells in ankylosing spondylitis. This CDR3 has 17 amino acids. Germline CDR1 LGHNA, CDR2 YNFKEQ. The V end lost 0 bases, the J end lost 4 bases, and 17 bases lay between the germline ends. MiXCR, run by TCRdb on the 5' RACE reads, gives a single entry per CDR3 protein. The sample carries 300,000 to 400,000 distinct CDR3 sequences, 20% to 25% recorded once. The TCR sequence derives from a male donor with ankylosing spondylitis or in good health (not recorded which). The chain employs TRBV4-2 and TRBJ2-3; a weak D match, TRBD2 (6 bases). The sequenced sample consisted of blood, either unsorted or a sorted T cell fraction (not recorded which). As DNA, the CDR3 is TGTGCCAGCAGCCAAGAGCCGGGACTGGCCCTCCCAGATACGCAGTATTTT. It is translated as CASSQEPGLALPDTQYF.